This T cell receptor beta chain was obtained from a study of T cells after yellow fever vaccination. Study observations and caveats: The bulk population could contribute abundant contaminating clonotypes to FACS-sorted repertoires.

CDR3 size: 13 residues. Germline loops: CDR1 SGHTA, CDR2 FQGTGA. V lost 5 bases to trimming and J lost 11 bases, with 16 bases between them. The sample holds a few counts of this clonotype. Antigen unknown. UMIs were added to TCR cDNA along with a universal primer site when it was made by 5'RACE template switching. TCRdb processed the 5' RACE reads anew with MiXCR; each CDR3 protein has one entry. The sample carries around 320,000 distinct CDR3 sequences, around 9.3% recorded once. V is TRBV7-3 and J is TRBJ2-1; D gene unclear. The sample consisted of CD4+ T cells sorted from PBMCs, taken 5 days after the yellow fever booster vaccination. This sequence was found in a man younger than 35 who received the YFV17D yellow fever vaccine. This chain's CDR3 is CASSPRRVYQQFF. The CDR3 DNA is TGTGCCAGCAGCCCTCGAAGGGTCTATCAGCAGTTCTTC.